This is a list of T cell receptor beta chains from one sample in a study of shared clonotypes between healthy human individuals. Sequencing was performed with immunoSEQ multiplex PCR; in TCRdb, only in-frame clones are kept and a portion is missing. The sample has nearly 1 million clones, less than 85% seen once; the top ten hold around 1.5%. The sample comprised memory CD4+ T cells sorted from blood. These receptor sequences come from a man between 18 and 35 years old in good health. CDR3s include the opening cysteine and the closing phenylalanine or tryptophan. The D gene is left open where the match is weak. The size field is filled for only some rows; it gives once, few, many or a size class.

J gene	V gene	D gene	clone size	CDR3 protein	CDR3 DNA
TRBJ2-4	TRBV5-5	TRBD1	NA	CASSPGGAKNIQYF	TGTGCCAGCAGTCCAGGGGGAGCCAAAAACATTCAGTACTTC
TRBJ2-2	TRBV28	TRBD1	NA	CASSFSGTGTTGELFF	TGTGCCAGCAGTTTCTCCGGGACAGGGACAACCGGGGAGCTGTTTTTT
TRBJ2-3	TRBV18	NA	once	CASSPLAETGRTDTQYF	TGTGCCAGCTCACCTTTAGCGGAGACTGGGAGAACAGATACGCAGTATTTT
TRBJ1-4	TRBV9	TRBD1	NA	CASSAKPDRGYEKLFF	TGTGCCAGCAGCGCCAAGCCGGACAGGGGCTATGAAAAACTGTTTTTT
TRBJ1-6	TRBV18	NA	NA	CASSPGQGTYNSPLHF	TGTGCCAGCTCACCTGGGCAGGGGACCTATAATTCACCCCTCCACTTT
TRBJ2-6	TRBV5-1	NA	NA	CASSLEGRGGANVLTF	TGCGCCAGCAGCTTGGAGGGCAGGGGTGGGGCCAACGTCCTGACTTTC
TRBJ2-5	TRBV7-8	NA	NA	CASSLDGGLKGETQYF	TGTGCCAGCAGCTTAGACGGGGGGCTTAAGGGTGAGACCCAGTACTTC
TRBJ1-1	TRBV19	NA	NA	CASSSQGSFTEAFF	TGTGCCAGTAGTAGTCAGGGGAGTTTCACTGAAGCTTTCTTT
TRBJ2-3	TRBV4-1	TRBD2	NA	CASSQEAGDPSTDTQYF	TGCGCCAGCAGCCAAGAGGCGGGGGACCCTAGCACAGATACGCAGTATTTT
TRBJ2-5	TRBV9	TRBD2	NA	CASSPRWAGEGETQYF	TGTGCCAGCAGCCCCAGGTGGGCGGGAGAAGGGGAGACCCAGTACTTC
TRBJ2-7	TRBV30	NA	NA	CAWSVGSDLYEQYF	TGTGCCTGGAGTGTCGGATCAGACCTCTACGAGCAGTACTTC
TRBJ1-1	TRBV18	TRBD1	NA	CASSRDRGTEAFF	TGTGCCAGCTCTCGTGACAGGGGTACTGAAGCTTTCTTT
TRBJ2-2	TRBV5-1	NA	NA	CASSSPRGYTGELFF	TGCGCCAGCAGCTCCCCCCGGGGGTACACCGGGGAGCTGTTTTTT
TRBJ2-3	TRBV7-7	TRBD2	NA	CASSSTSVTDTQYF	TGTGCTAGCAGCTCGACTAGCGTGACAGATACGCAGTATTTT
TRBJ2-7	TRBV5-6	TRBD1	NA	CASTRTGVLYEQYF	TGTGCCAGCACCCGGACAGGGGTTCTATACGAGCAGTACTTC
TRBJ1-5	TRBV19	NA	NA	CASIPREGYNQPQHF	TGTGCCAGTATCCCCAGGGAAGGGTACAATCAGCCCCAGCATTTT
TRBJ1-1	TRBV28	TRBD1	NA	CASSRRTVTGDTEAFF	TGTGCCAGCAGCCGACGTACAGTAACAGGGGATACTGAAGCTTTCTTT
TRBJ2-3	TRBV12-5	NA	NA	CATALVTDTQYF	TGTGCTACCGCCCTCGTTACAGATACGCAGTATTTT
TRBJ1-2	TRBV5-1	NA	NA	CASSLDNNYGYTF	TGCGCCAGCAGCCTCGACAATAACTATGGCTACACCTTC
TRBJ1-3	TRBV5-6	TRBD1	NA	CASSFGQGLSGNTIYF	TGTGCCAGCAGCTTTGGACAGGGCCTCTCTGGAAACACCATATATTTT
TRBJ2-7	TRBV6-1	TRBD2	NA	CASSAGLAGSLRNEQYF	TGTGCCAGCAGTGCTGGGCTAGCGGGAAGTCTTCGGAACGAGCAGTACTTC
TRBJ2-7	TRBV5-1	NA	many	CASSPGDFLGYEQYF	TGCGCCAGCAGCCCCGGGGACTTCCTAGGCTACGAGCAGTACTTC
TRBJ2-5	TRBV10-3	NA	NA	CAISGQPEAESQETQYF	TGTGCCATCAGTGGACAGCCAGAAGCGGAAAGCCAAGAGACCCAGTACTTC
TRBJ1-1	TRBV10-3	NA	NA	CAISEGGTNTEAFF	TGTGCCATCAGCGAAGGGGGGACGAACACTGAAGCTTTCTTT
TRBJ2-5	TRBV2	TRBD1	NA	CASTEFRGSQETQYF	TGTGCCAGCACCGAATTCAGGGGGAGCCAAGAGACCCAGTACTTC
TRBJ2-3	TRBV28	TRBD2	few	CASYRGGGADTQYF	TGTGCCAGTTACCGGGGCGGGGGGGCAGATACGCAGTATTTT